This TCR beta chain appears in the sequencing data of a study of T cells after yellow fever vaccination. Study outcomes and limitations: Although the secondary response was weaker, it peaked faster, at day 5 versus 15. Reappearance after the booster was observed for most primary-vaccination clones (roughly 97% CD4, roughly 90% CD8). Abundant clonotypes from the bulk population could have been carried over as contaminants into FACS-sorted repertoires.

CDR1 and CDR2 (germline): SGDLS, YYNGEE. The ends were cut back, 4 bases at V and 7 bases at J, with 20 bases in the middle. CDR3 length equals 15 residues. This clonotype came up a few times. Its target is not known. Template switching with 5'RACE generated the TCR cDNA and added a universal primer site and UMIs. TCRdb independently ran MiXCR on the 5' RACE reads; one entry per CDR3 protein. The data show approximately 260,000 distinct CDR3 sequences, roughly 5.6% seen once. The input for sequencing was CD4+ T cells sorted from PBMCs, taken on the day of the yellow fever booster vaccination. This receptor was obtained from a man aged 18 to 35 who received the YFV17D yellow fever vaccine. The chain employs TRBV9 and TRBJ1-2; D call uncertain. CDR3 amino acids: CASSLTPVWDSGYTF. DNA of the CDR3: TGTGCCAGCAGCCTAACTCCAGTATGGGATTCTGGCTACACCTTC.